This section outlines one T cell receptor beta chain sequence together with its context. The data belong to a study of T-cell memory formation after mild COVID-19. MiXCR, applied by TCRdb to the 5' RACE reads, yields one record per CDR3 protein. The table records about 560,000 distinct CDR3 sequences, 17% of them present only once. The CDR3 spans 14 residues. The V end was cut by 2 bases, the J end by 2 bases, with 7 bases between. Sequencing was done on a sample of PBMCs or a T cell subset sorted from them (not recorded which). The chain couples TRBV12-3 or TRBV12-4 to TRBJ1-5; D call uncertain. This TCR was recovered from an adult woman who had mild COVID-19 (a few samples of this study predate the infection). Cell type and time point are not known. CDR3 loop: CASSLRAGNQPQHF. The DNA of the CDR3 is TGTGCCAGCAGTTTACGGGCCGGCAATCAGCCCCAGCATTTT.